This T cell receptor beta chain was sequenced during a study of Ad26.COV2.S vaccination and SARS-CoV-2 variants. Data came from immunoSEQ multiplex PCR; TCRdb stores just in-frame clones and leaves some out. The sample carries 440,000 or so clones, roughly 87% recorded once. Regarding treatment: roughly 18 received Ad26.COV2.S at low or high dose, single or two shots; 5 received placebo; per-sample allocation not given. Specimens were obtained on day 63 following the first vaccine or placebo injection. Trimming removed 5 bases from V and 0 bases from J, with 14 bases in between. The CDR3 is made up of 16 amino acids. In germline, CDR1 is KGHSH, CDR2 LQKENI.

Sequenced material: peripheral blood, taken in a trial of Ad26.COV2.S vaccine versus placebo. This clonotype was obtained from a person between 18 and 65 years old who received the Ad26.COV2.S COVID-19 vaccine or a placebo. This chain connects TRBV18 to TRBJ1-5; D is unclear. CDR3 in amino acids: CASSTNGRNSNQPQHF. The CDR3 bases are TGTGCCAGCTCAACCAACGGGAGGAATAGCAATCAGCCCCAGCATTTT.